The TCR beta chain under discussion was sequenced for a study of T cell responses to AZD1222 COVID-19 vaccine. Study-level information: Second-dose timings of about 4 or about 12 weeks were pooled.

Method: immunoSEQ multiplex PCR; TCRdb's copy keeps in-frame clones and lacks some. The sample yields about 170,000 clones, roughly 87% seen once. Trimming stripped 5 bases from V and 3 bases from J, with 14 bases between. CDR1 is MDHEN and CDR2 is SYDVKM in the germline V gene. There are 14 residues in the CDR3. Study-level points and caveats: Clonal diversity may have been underestimated, and the donors were mostly white British, with more females than males. The study identified only five or six AZD1222 recipients as seropositive at baseline. With dominance at 160-218 and 743-854, vaccine-associated CD4 TCRs spanned spike.

Worth noting for this clone: Its matching antigen is unknown.

The specimen comprised peripheral blood, sampled on day 0 of AZD1222 vaccination. The chain uses TRBV28 and TRBJ2-7; D tentatively fits TRBD1 or TRBD2 (7 bases each). This clonotype originated in an adult in good health. DNA of the CDR3: TGTGCCAGCAGTCCGGGGGGACAGTTCTACGAGCAGTACTTC. It codes for CASSPGGQFYEQYF.